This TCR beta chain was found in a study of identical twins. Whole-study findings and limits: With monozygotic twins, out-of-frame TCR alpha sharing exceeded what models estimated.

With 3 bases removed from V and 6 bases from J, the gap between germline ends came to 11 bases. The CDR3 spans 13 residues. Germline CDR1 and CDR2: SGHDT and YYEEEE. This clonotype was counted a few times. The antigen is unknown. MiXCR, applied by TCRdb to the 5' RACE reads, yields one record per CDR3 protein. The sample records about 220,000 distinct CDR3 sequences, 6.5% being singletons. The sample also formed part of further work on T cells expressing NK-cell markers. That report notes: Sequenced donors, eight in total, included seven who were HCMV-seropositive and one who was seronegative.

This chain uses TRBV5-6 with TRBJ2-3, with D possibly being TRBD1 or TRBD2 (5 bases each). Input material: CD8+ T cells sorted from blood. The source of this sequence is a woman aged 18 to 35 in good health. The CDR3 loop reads CASSWGSADTQYF. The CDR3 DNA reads TGTGCCAGCAGCTGGGGGAGTGCGGATACGCAGTATTTT.